Below, 6 T cell receptor beta chains from the same sample are listed, as sequenced in a study of glioma-infiltrating T cells after dendritic cell vaccination. The time point was: after dendritic cell vaccination, including at tumor progression/relapse. Data came from immunoSEQ multiplex PCR; TCRdb stores just in-frame clones and leaves some out. There are 80,000 to 95,000 clones in the sample; 85% occur only once, and 8.5% lies in the top ten. The sequencing used blood, collected after dendritic cell vaccination. The receptors shown here come from a human donor with glioblastoma.

This chain links TRBV19 with TRBJ2-6; TRBD1 agrees at 7 bases. The CDR3 runs 15 residues. Germline values: CDR1 LNHDA, CDR2 SQIVND (reference sequence). Unmatched junction bases numbered 5, after V lost 5 bases and J lost 4 bases. The CDR3 loop is CASSPTGFGANVLTF. CDR3 in DNA: TGTGCCAGTAGTCCGACAGGGTTCGGGGCCAACGTCCTGACTTTC.

The chain is built from TRBV6-5 and TRBJ1-2, with 9 bases aligning to TRBD1. J was trimmed by 10 bases and V by 4 bases; bases with no gene match: 10. Germline V gene sequence: CDR1 MNHEY, CDR2 SVGAGI. The CDR3 spans 14 residues. This chain's CDR3 is CASSSGTGSSAYTF. Written as DNA, the CDR3 is TGTGCCAGCAGTTCCGGGACAGGGAGTAGTGCCTACACCTTC.

The DNA of the CDR3 is TGTGCCAGCAGCTCGGGGGGCGGGCATGGCTACACCTTC. As protein: CASSSGGGHGYTF. The chain links TRBV5-6 to TRBJ1-2; perhaps TRBD1 as D (6 bases). Trimming took off 3 bases at V and 6 bases at J, with 12 bases between the two ends. Germline lookup yields CDR1 SGHDT and CDR2 YYEEEE. CDR3 length equals 13 residues.

This clone was detected only once. The chain couples TRBV7-2 to TRBJ2-7, with 7 bases lining up with TRBD1. Germline trimming cut 3 bases from V and 4 bases from J; bases unmatched to any gene: 9. The germline gives CDR1 SGHTA, CDR2 FQGNSA. This CDR3 has 15 amino acids. The CDR3 loop is CASSLSGTASYEQYF. CDR3 bases: TGTGCCAGCAGCTTGTCCGGGACAGCCAGTTACGAGCAGTACTTC.

The chain uses TRBV5-4 and TRBJ1-1, with D perhaps TRBD1 (6 bases). Trimming took 2 bases from V and 1 from J, leaving 12 bases between them. The CDR3 totals 15 residues. Germline CDR1 SGHNT, CDR2 YYREEE (reference sequence). The CDR3 DNA follows: TGTGCCAGCAGCTTACAGGGTGGAGGGAACACTGAAGCTTTCTTT. It specifies CASSLQGGGNTEAFF.

This clone was counted only a few times. V is TRBV2 and J is TRBJ2-2; weak D call: TRBD2 (6 bases). Germline V lookup: CDR1 SNHLY, CDR2 FYNNEI. The length of the CDR3 is 14 residues. Trimming removed 7 bases from V and 5 bases from J, with 14 bases in between. The CDR3: CASKGLPGTGELFF. The CDR3 DNA sequence: TGTGCCAGCAAAGGACTACCGGGGACCGGGGAGCTGTTTTTT.